The clone carrying this T cell receptor (beta chain) has only one observation. The time point: blood 4 weeks post-SBRT, at nephrectomy. Treatment of the sample: 15 Gy SBRT to primary tumor, nephrectomy 4 weeks later. The data were obtained in a study of radiation and T cells in renal cell carcinoma. The germline gives CDR1 SGHVS, CDR2 FQNEAQ. Trimming took off 5 bases at V and 2 bases at J, with 9 bases between the two ends. The CDR3 is 13 residues long. Clones were sequenced by immunoSEQ multiplex PCR, and TCRdb holds only the in-frame ones, with some missing. Of about 86,000 clones detected, roughly 80% appear once; the ten largest clones hold 9.4%.

V is TRBV7-8 and J is TRBJ2-5; D remains unclear. This specimen consisted of blood, obtained from a patient whose treatment included radiotherapy and nephrectomy. This receptor was taken from a man aged 45-60 years with renal cell carcinoma. The CDR3 DNA reads TGTGCCAGCAGCGTTACGTTTCAAGAGACCCAGTACTTC. It yields the protein CASSVTFQETQYF.